This TCR beta chain comes out of a study of blood T cell repertoires in COVID-19. On the study more broadly: Material from acute and convalescent COVID-19 was sourced from the United States, Italy and Spain. T cells, B-cell-depleted T cells, or PBMCs supplied cDNA or gDNA.

Germline CDR1 reads KGHSH; CDR2 reads LQKENI. V was pared by 3 bases and J by 1 base, with 9 bases between. CDR3 length equals 14 residues. The repertoire was sequenced with immunoSEQ multiplex PCR; TCRdb's copy has only in-frame clones and lacks some. The table shows roughly 120,000 clones, with roughly 86% occurring only once. The TCR sequence derives from a human donor in a cohort sampled during active COVID-19. This chain joins TRBV18 and TRBJ2-5; D possibly corresponds to TRBD1 (6 bases). The sequenced material came from peripheral blood. The CDR3 protein is CASSPTGLQETQYF. CDR3 DNA sequence: TGTGCCAGCTCACCGACAGGCCTCCAAGAGACCCAGTACTTC.